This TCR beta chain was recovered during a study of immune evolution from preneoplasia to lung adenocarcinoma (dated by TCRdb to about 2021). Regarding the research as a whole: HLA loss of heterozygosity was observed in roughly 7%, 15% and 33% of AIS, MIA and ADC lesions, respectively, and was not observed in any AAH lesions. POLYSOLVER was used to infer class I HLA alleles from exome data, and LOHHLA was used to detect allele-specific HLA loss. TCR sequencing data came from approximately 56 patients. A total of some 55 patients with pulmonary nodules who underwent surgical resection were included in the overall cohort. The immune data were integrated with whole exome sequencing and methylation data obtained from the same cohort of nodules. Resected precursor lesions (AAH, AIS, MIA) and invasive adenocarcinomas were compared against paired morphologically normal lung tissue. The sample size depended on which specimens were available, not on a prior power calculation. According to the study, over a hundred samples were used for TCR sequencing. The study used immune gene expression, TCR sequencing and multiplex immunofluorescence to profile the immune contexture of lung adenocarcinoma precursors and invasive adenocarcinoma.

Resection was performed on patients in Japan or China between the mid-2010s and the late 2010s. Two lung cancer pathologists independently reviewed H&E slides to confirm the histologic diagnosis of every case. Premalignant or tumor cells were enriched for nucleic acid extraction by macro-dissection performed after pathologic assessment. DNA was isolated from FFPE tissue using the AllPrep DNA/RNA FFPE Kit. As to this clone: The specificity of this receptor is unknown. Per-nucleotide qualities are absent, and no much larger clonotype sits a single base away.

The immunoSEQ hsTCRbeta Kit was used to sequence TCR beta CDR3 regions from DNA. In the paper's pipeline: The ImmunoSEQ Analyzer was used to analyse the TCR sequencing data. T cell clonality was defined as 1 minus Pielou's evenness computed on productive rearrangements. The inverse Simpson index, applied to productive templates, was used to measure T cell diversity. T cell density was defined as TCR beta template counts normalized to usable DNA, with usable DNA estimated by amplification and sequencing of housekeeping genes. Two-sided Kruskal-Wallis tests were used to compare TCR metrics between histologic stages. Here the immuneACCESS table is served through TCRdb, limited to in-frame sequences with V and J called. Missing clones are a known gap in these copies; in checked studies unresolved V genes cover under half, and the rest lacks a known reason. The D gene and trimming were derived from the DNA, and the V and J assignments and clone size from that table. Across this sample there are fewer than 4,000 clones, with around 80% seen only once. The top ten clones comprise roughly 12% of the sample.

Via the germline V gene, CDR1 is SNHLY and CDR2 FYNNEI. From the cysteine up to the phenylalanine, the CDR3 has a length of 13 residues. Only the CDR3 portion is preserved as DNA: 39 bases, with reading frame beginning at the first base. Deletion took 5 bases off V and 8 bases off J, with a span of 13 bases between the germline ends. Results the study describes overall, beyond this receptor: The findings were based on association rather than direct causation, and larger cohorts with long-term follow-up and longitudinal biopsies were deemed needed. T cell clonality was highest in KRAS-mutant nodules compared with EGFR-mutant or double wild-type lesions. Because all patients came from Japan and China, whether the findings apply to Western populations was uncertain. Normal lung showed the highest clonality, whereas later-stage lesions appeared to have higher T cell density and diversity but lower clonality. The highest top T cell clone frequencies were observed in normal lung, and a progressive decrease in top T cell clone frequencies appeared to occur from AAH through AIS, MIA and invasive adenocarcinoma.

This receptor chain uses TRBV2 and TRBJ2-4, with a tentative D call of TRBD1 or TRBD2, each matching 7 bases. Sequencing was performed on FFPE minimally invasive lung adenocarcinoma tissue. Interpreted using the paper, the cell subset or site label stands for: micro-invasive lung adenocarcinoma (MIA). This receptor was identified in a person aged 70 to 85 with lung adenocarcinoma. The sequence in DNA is TGTGCCAGCAGTCGGCAGGGGGGGGACATTCAGTACTTC. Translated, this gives CASSRQGGDIQYF.